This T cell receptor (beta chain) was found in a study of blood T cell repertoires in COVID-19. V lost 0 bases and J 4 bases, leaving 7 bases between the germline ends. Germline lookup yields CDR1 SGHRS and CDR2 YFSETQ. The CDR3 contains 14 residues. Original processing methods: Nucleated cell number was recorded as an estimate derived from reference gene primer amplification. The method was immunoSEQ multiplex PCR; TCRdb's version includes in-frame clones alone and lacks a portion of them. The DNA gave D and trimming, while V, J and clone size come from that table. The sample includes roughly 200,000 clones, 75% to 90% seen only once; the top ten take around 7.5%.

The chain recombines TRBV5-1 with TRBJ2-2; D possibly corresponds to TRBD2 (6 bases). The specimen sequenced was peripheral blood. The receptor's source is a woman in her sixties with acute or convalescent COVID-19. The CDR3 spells CASSLGDFTGELFF. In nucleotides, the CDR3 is TGCGCCAGCAGCTTGGGGGACTTCACCGGGGAGCTGTTTTTT. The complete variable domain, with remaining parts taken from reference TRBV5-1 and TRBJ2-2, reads KAGVTQTPRYLIKTRGQQVTLSCSPISGHRSVSWYQQTPGQGLQFLFEYFSETQRNKGNFPGRFSGRQFSNSRSEMNVSTLELGDSALYLCASSLGDFTGELFFGEGSRLTVL.